The 28 T cell receptor beta chains in this list originate from one sample, sequenced in a study of lymphopenia after photon versus proton radiotherapy. Produced via immunoSEQ multiplex PCR; TCRdb's table is partial and in-frame only. The repertoire holds roughly 45,000 clones, with 85% as singletons. The sequenced sample was peripheral blood, obtained from a patient treated with photon-based radiotherapy. Receptors were obtained from a man aged 40-55 years with gastric cancer.

This clone was observed a handful of times. Within the sample, other DNA sequences also encode this same CDR3. The chain is built from TRBV10-3 and TRBJ1-3; a possible D gene is TRBD1 (6 bases). The germline V gene has CDR1 ENHRY and CDR2 SYGVKD. The V end lost 10 bases, the J end lost 0 bases, and 10 bases lay between the germline ends. This CDR3 comprises 13 residues. The CDR3: CATGQTSGNTIYF. CDR3 DNA sequence: TGTGCCACCGGACAGACCTCTGGAAACACCATATATTTT.

This sequence joins TRBV19 and TRBJ1-5; possible D gene TRBD1, 6 bases. Germline-derived CDR1 and CDR2 are LNHDA and SQIVND (reference sequence). CDR3 length equals 15 residues. The V and J ends lost 4 bases and 0 bases respectively, with 10 bases between them. CDR3 DNA sequence: TGTGCCAGTAGTACCACAGGGTTTAGCAATCAGCCCCAGCATTTT. Its translation: CASSTTGFSNQPQHF.

The chain joins TRBV19 to TRBJ2-7; TRBD1 is a possible D gene (6 bases). The length of the CDR3 is 12 residues. CDR1 is LNHDA and CDR2 is SQIVND in the germline V gene (reference sequence). V dropped 3 bases and J dropped 3 bases, with 6 bases sitting between them. CDR3 sequence reads: CASSMDSYEQYF. CDR3 in DNA: TGTGCCAGTAGTATGGACAGCTACGAGCAGTACTTC.

J is TRBJ1-1 and V is TRBV7-9; 7 nucleotides line up with TRBD1. The CDR3 runs to 16 residues. V was pared by 4 bases and J by 3 bases, with 11 bases of the junction left unmatched. Germline CDR1 SEHNR, CDR2 FQNEAQ (reference sequence). The CDR3 DNA is TGTGCCAGCAGCTCCACCAACAGGGGAGAAGACACTGAAGCTTTCTTT. This translates into CASSSTNRGEDTEAFF.

The rearrangement uses TRBV6-1 and TRBJ2-7; unclear D gene. V was cut by 1 base and J by 7 bases, with 5 bases left in between. This CDR3 spans 11 amino acids. Germline assignment: CDR1 MNHNS and CDR2 SASEGT. The CDR3 is CASSEVGEQYF. The CDR3 DNA sequence: TGTGCCAGCAGTGAAGTTGGGGAGCAGTACTTC.

The chain carries TRBV5-5 and TRBJ1-5, with TRBD1 matching 8 bases. Per the germline V gene, CDR1 is SGHKS and CDR2 is YYEKEE (reference sequence). The CDR3 is 14 amino acids. The V gene end was trimmed by 2 bases and the J gene end by 6 bases; junction bases not matched to a gene: 4. The CDR3 protein is CASSFTGGGQPQHF. DNA for the CDR3: TGTGCCAGCAGCTTTACAGGGGGTGGTCAGCCCCAGCATTTT.

The CDR3 sequence is CASSPVGASYNEQFF. The DNA for the CDR3 is TGTGCCAGCAGCCCCGTTGGGGCATCCTACAATGAGCAGTTCTTC. The chain employs TRBV7-2 and TRBJ2-1, with a tentative D call TRBD1 (5 bases). Germline V CDR1 and CDR2: SGHTA, FQGNSA. Trimming shortened V by 5 bases and J by 1 base, and 12 bases separated the two germline ends. The CDR3 is 15 amino acids.

This clone was seen once. The V and J genes are TRBV11-2 and TRBJ2-5; D not certain. The CDR3 runs to 12 residues. Germline V gene data show CDR1 as SGHAT and CDR2 as FQNNGV. The germline V and J ends were trimmed by 5 bases and 4 bases, with 8 bases remaining between them. CDR3: CASSPGLETQYF. In DNA, the CDR3 is TGTGCCAGCAGCCCAGGCTTAGAGACCCAGTACTTC.

The J gene is TRBJ1-1, the V gene TRBV4-1, with 7 positions matching TRBD1. V gave up 4 bases and J gave up 0 bases; unmatched junction bases: 5. The CDR3 loop spans 15 amino acids. From germline, CDR1 is MGHRA and CDR2 YSYEKL. Here the CDR3 reads CASSPSGGMNTEAFF. The CDR3 DNA reads TGCGCCAGCAGCCCGTCAGGGGGTATGAACACTGAAGCTTTCTTT.

The chain employs TRBV29-1 and TRBJ2-5; 8 bases are shared with TRBD1. The germline V gene has CDR1 SQVTM and CDR2 ANQGSEA. CDR3 length: 11 residues. Germline trimming cut 6 bases from V and 4 bases from J; bases unmatched to any gene: 1. The CDR3 sequence is CSVDRVETQYF. The CDR3 nucleotides read TGCAGCGTGGACAGGGTAGAGACCCAGTACTTC.

This clone was detected a few times. The V call is TRBV2, the J call TRBJ2-4, with TRBD1 as a possible D gene (7 bases). V was trimmed by 1 base and J by 0 bases, leaving 10 bases between them. The CDR3 length is 16 residues. CDR1 is SNHLY, CDR2 FYNNEI, per germline. The CDR3 here is CASSEGQGLAKNIQYF. The CDR3 coding sequence is TGTGCCAGCAGTGAAGGACAGGGACTAGCCAAAAACATTCAGTACTTC. The full variable domain, completed using reference TRBV2 and TRBJ2-4, is EPEVTQTPSHQVTQMGQEVILRCVPISNHLYFYWYRQILGQKVEFLVSFYNNEISEKSEIFDDQFSVERPDGSNFTLKIRSTKLEDSAMYFCASSEGQGLAKNIQYFGAGTRLSVL.

The chain combines TRBV7-9 with TRBJ2-7, with unresolved D. CDR1 and CDR2 (germline): SEHNR, FQNEAQ (reference sequence). The CDR3 consists of 12 residues. V lost 1 base to trimming and J lost 5 bases, with 6 bases between them. The CDR3 DNA follows: TGTGCCAGCAGCTTAGACGGTGACGAGCAGTACTTC. This gives the protein CASSLDGDEQYF.

This chain connects TRBV5-1 to TRBJ2-7; D gene unclear. Trimming left V 0 bases short and J 0 bases short, with 10 bases between. Germline CDR1 and CDR2: SGHRS and YFSETQ. The CDR3 totals 15 residues. As DNA, the CDR3 is TGCGCCAGCAGCTTGGGCCAGCAAAGCTCCTACGAGCAGTACTTC. Translating it yields CASSLGQQSSYEQYF.

The J gene is TRBJ1-5, the V gene TRBV27, with D unresolved. In germline, CDR1 is MNHEY, CDR2 SMNVEV (reference sequence). The CDR3 is made up of 13 amino acids. Trimming took 8 bases from V and 0 from J, leaving 8 bases between them. Written as DNA, the CDR3 is TGTGCCAGCCGACCGTATAGCAATCAGCCCCAGCATTTT. Amino acid sequence: CASRPYSNQPQHF.

The chain couples TRBV5-4 to TRBJ2-7; D not certain. From germline, CDR1 is SGHNT and CDR2 YYREEE (reference sequence). V dropped 1 base and J dropped 0 bases, with 5 bases sitting between them. This CDR3 is built from 13 residues. The CDR3: CASSLPSSYEQYF. CDR3 nucleotide sequence: TGTGCCAGCAGCTTGCCCAGCTCCTACGAGCAGTACTTC.

V is TRBV5-3 and J is TRBJ2-1, with D perhaps matching TRBD1 (6 bases). TRBV5-3 is treated as an ORF (open reading frame) with a function not yet certain. Between the trimmed V and J ends, which lost 0 bases and 3 bases, there was a span of 7 bases. The CDR3 length is 14 residues. The CDR3 protein is CARSLAGVYNEQFF. The CDR3 nucleotides read TGTGCCAGAAGCTTGGCAGGGGTCTACAATGAGCAGTTCTTC.

The J gene is TRBJ2-3, the V gene TRBV12-5, with unresolved D. V dropped 4 bases and J dropped 3 bases, with 17 bases sitting between them. CDR1 and CDR2 (germline): LGHNT, FRNRAP. The CDR3 is 16 amino acids. This CDR3 is CASGSATLAETDTQYF. In nucleotides, the CDR3 is TGTGCTAGTGGTTCCGCAACACTGGCTGAGACAGATACGCAGTATTTT.

V gene TRBV5-1 combines with J gene TRBJ2-5; TRBD1 might be the D (6 bases). Germline lookup yields CDR1 SGHRS and CDR2 YFSETQ. Deletions cut 0 bases from V and 7 bases from J, with 13 bases between. The CDR3 runs to 14 residues. CDR3 DNA sequence: TGCGCCAGCAGCTTGGGACAGGATAAACGGACCCAGTACTTC. It translates to CASSLGQDKRTQYF. Combining the CDR3 with reference TRBV5-1 and TRBJ2-5 gives the whole variable domain KAGVTQTPRYLIKTRGQQVTLSCSPISGHRSVSWYQQTPGQGLQFLFEYFSETQRNKGNFPGRFSGRQFSNSRSEMNVSTLELGDSALYLCASSLGQDKRTQYFGPGTRLLVL.

The chain is built from TRBV5-4 and TRBJ2-3; D is perhaps TRBD1 (6 bases). The CDR3 sequence is 13 residues long. Germline CDR1 reads SGHNT; CDR2 reads YYREEE (reference sequence). V was pared by 1 base and J by 5 bases, with 8 bases between. In nucleotides, the CDR3 is TGTGCCAGCAGCTTGAAGGGGGAAGATACGCAGTATTTT. As protein: CASSLKGEDTQYF.

The chain joins TRBV6-4 to TRBJ2-1; TRBD2 is a possible D gene (6 bases). The V gene's germline CDR1 is MRHNA and CDR2 SNTAGT. The CDR3 runs 15 residues. The V end lost 3 bases, the J end lost 9 bases, and 18 bases lay between the germline ends. CDR3 sequence reads: CASSDRRVALSEQFF. DNA of the CDR3: TGTGCCAGCAGTGATAGGAGGGTAGCCCTTAGTGAGCAGTTCTTC.

The rearrangement links TRBV11-1 to TRBJ2-7; D is tentatively TRBD1 or TRBD2 (5 bases each). The CDR3 spans 18 residues. The V gene lost 2 bases and the J gene lost 0 bases, with 20 bases spanning the gap. Germline lookup yields CDR1 SGHAT and CDR2 FQDESV (reference sequence). Here the CDR3 reads CASSLLPFGSGTSYEQYF. In nucleotides, the CDR3 is TGTGCCAGCAGCTTACTCCCGTTTGGGTCAGGGACCTCCTACGAGCAGTACTTC.

The rearrangement joins TRBV21-1 to TRBJ2-7. TRBV21-1 is given as a pseudogene. This CDR3 has 16 residues. The CDR3 spells CASSKVWGAHPYEQYF. In nucleotides, the CDR3 is TGTGCCAGCAGCAAAGTGTGGGGGGCGCATCCATACGAGCAGTACTTC.

The chain is built from TRBV9 and TRBJ2-3, with D perhaps matching TRBD1 or TRBD2 (6 bases each). The CDR3 extends over 15 amino acids. The germline V and J ends were trimmed by 6 bases and 2 bases, with 16 bases remaining between them. CDR1 is SGDLS, CDR2 YYNGEE, per germline. CDR3 nucleotide sequence: TGTGCCAGCACCGAGGGGGGCGGGGACACAGATACGCAGTATTTT. Protein sequence: CASTEGGGDTDTQYF. Combining the CDR3 with reference TRBV9 and TRBJ2-3 gives the whole variable domain DSGVTQTPKHLITATGQRVTLRCSPRSGDLSVYWYQQSLDQGLQFLIQYYNGEERAKGNILERFSAQQFPDLHSELNLSSLELGDSALYFCASTEGGGDTDTQYFGPGTRLTVL.

The chain couples TRBV15 to TRBJ2-2, with D uncertain. The germline gives CDR1 LNHNV, CDR2 YYDKDF (reference sequence). Trimming pared 0 bases from V and 5 bases from J, leaving 7 bases between. This CDR3 region has 14 residues. The CDR3 region is CATSRDSPTGELFF. The CDR3 DNA sequence: TGTGCCACCAGCAGAGATTCCCCAACCGGGGAGCTGTTTTTT.

This clone appeared once. The rearrangement joins TRBV5-1 to TRBJ1-1; the D gene is possibly TRBD1 (5 bases). Germline V CDR1 and CDR2: SGHRS, YFSETQ. The ends were cut back, 2 bases at V and 1 base at J, with 9 bases in the middle. The CDR3 runs 14 residues. CDR3 in amino acids: CASSFGTANTEAFF. As DNA, the CDR3 is TGCGCCAGCAGCTTCGGGACGGCGAACACTGAAGCTTTCTTT.

The CDR3 DNA reads as TGTGCCAGCAGCCCCTCCGCGAACACTGAAGCTTTCTTT. Residues: CASSPSANTEAFF. The gene calls are TRBV7-9 and TRBJ1-1; D uncertain. The ends were cut back, 5 bases at V and 1 base at J, with 8 bases in the middle. The CDR3 is made up of 13 amino acids. Germline V gene lookup returns CDR1 SEHNR and CDR2 FQNEAQ (reference sequence).

This chain connects TRBV27 to TRBJ1-2; D ambiguous. CDR1 MNHEY and CDR2 SMNVEV come from the germline V gene (reference sequence). V was pared by 5 bases and J by 2 bases, with 9 bases between. This CDR3 contains 13 residues. CDR3 region: CASSLRPNYGYTF. The CDR3 DNA reads TGTGCCAGCAGTCTCAGGCCAAACTATGGCTACACCTTC.

Points on this clone: This CDR3 is also generated by other DNA sequences in the sample. The chain links TRBV4-3 to TRBJ1-5; D is unclear. V was pared by 0 bases and J by 6 bases, with 6 bases between. CDR1 and CDR2 (germline): LGHNA, YSLEER. The CDR3 length is 13 residues. The CDR3 bases are TGCGCCAGCAGCCAAGATCGGGGTCAGCCCCAGCATTTT. It specifies CASSQDRGQPQHF.